Following are 21 T cell receptor beta chains from one sample sequenced in a study of CD8 T cells in Susac syndrome. It was with random hexamers that about 0.45 to 1 ug RNA was reverse transcribed. TCRdb reprocessed the immunoSEQ multiplex PCR reads via MiXCR and lists one record per CDR3 protein. This table has about 300,000 distinct CDR3 sequences, approximately 91% appearing once. Sequenced: CD8+ T cells from PBMCs. The receptor set was obtained from a human donor with multiple sclerosis.

The chain employs TRBV6-2 or TRBV6-3 and TRBJ2-7, with 8 bases lining up with TRBD2. The germline gives CDR1 MNHEY, CDR2 SVGEGT. J lost 1 base, V lost 4 bases, and 6 bases had no gene match. The CDR3 totals 15 residues. The CDR3 DNA follows: TGTGCCAGCAGTTCCCCGGGAGGGCCTTCCTACGAGCAGTACTTC. It is translated as CASSSPGGPSYEQYF.

This clonotype showed up just once. V gene TRBV28 combines with J gene TRBJ2-2; D unresolved. The germline V gene has CDR1 MDHEN and CDR2 SYDVKM. CDR3 length: 16 amino acids. Trimming took off 4 bases at V and 0 bases at J, with 12 bases between the two ends. The CDR3 protein is CASSSLSPTNTGELFF. The CDR3 bases are TGTGCCAGCAGTTCCCTCTCCCCCACGAACACCGGGGAGCTGTTTTTT.

This sequence joins TRBV15 and TRBJ2-1; D not resolved. Germline V gene lookup returns CDR1 LNHNV and CDR2 YYDKDF (reference sequence). Trimming stripped 5 bases from V and 2 bases from J, with 10 bases between. CDR3 length equals 14 residues. The CDR3 region is CATSLLGTYNEQFF. Here the CDR3 DNA reads TGTGCCACCAGCTTGTTGGGGACCTACAATGAGCAGTTCTTC.

The chain joins TRBV12-3 or TRBV12-4 to TRBJ2-3; D unclear. The CDR3 consists of 16 residues. Trimming took 2 bases from V and 0 from J, leaving 12 bases between them. The CDR3 loop reads CASSLRAQSSTDTQYF. The CDR3 region has the DNA TGTGCCAGCAGTTTACGAGCTCAATCTAGCACAGATACGCAGTATTTT.

The genes are TRBV11-2 and TRBJ2-1; unclear D gene. The CDR3 runs to 13 residues. Per the germline V gene, CDR1 is SGHAT and CDR2 is FQNNGV. Trimming stripped 1 base from V and 6 bases from J, with 7 bases between. The CDR3 spells CASSLVFLNEQFF. In DNA form, the CDR3 reads TGTGCCAGCAGCTTAGTGTTCCTCAATGAGCAGTTCTTC.

The chain joins TRBV18 to TRBJ2-1; D is unresolved. The CDR3 has 16 residues. V dropped 5 bases and J dropped 0 bases, with 14 bases sitting between them. Germline values: CDR1 KGHSH, CDR2 LQKENI. The CDR3 coding sequence is TGTGCCAGCTCAACAACCGGGTTGAGCTCCTACAATGAGCAGTTCTTC. Its translation: CASSTTGLSSYNEQFF.

This clonotype was detected a few times. This chain connects TRBV4-2 to TRBJ2-2, with TRBD1 as a possible D gene (5 bases). Per germline, CDR1 LGHNA and CDR2 YNFKEQ. The CDR3 contains 14 residues. Trimming took 5 bases from V and 1 from J, leaving 8 bases between them. In DNA form, the CDR3 reads TGTGCCAGCAGCAACGGACAGAACACCGGGGAGCTGTTTTTT. Protein product: CASSNGQNTGELFF.

The chain links TRBV5-4 to TRBJ1-6, with D possibly being TRBD1 (6 bases). CDR1 and CDR2 (germline): SGHNT, YYREEE (reference sequence). Trimming pared 0 bases from V and 10 bases from J, leaving 11 bases between. The CDR3 contains 14 residues. The CDR3 region has the DNA TGTGCCAGCAGCTTGGGAGGGGGGACCTCACCCCTCCACTTT. Translation gives CASSLGGGTSPLHF.

The chain uses TRBV30 and TRBJ1-1, with a tentative D call TRBD1 (5 bases). The CDR3 contains 15 residues. Trimming cost V 1 base and J 0 bases, with 12 bases left between them. Germline assignment: CDR1 GTSNPN and CDR2 SVGIG (reference sequence). The CDR3 sequence is CAWSAYRIMNTEAFF. CDR3 sequence (DNA): TGTGCCTGGAGTGCTTACAGGATCATGAACACTGAAGCTTTCTTT.

The chain couples TRBV12-3 or TRBV12-4 to TRBJ2-4; D possibly corresponds to TRBD1 (6 bases). V was pared by 5 bases and J by 7 bases, with 15 bases between. The CDR3 covers 14 residues. The CDR3 region is CASSPTGPGNIQYF. The CDR3 DNA is TGTGCCAGCAGTCCGACAGGCCCGGGGAACATTCAGTACTTC.

Here the CDR3 reads CAWSMTGASDTQYF. The DNA of the CDR3 is TGTGCCTGGAGTATGACAGGGGCGTCGGATACGCAGTATTTT. This chain uses TRBV30 with TRBJ2-3; TRBD1 matches at 8 bases. The CDR3 consists of 14 residues. The germline gives CDR1 GTSNPN, CDR2 SVGIG (reference sequence). After removal of 2 bases from V and 6 bases from J, the junction contained 7 bases not matched to a gene.

The gene calls are TRBV28 and TRBJ2-7, with 10 bases that match TRBD2. CDR1 is MDHEN, CDR2 SYDVKM, per germline. This CDR3 has 16 residues. V shed 0 bases and J 5 bases; nucleotides not matched to a gene: 7. CDR3 in amino acids: CASSLWTSGLPHEQYF. Written as DNA, the CDR3 is TGTGCCAGCAGTTTATGGACTAGCGGGTTGCCCCACGAGCAGTACTTC.

The chain carries TRBV7-8 and TRBJ1-5, with D tentatively TRBD1 (6 bases). V lost 0 bases and J lost 0, with 9 bases in between. From germline, CDR1 is SGHVS and CDR2 FQNEAQ. This CDR3 has 16 residues. The CDR3 sequence: CASSLAGGGSNQPQHF. The CDR3 DNA follows: TGTGCCAGCAGCTTAGCGGGAGGGGGTAGCAATCAGCCCCAGCATTTT.

This chain connects TRBV4-3 to TRBJ2-5; 7 bases match TRBD1. Per germline, CDR1 LGHNA and CDR2 YSLEER. Trimming cost V 1 base and J 4 bases; bases outside gene matches: 6. The CDR3 covers 15 residues. CDR3 DNA sequence: TGCGCCAGCAGCCAAGTTCAGGGGGTGGGAGAGACCCAGTACTTC. It translates to CASSQVQGVGETQYF.

This chain joins TRBV20-1 and TRBJ2-7; no clear D. V lost 0 bases and J lost 0, with 9 bases in between. Germline V gene lookup returns CDR1 DFQATT and CDR2 SNEGSKA (reference sequence). The CDR3 is 14 residues long. The CDR3 region has the DNA TGCAGTGCTAGAGATGTACAGTACTCCTACGAGCAGTACTTC. This encodes CSARDVQYSYEQYF.

CDR3 in DNA: TGTGCCAGCAGCCAAGATAGGGAAGCGGGTTACACAGATACGCAGTATTTT. The encoded protein is CASSQDREAGYTDTQYF. The chain joins TRBV3-1 to TRBJ2-3; tentatively, D is TRBD2 (6 bases). V was clipped by 0 bases and J by 2 bases, with 15 bases between them. This CDR3 is 17 amino acids long. Germline CDR1 reads LGHDT; CDR2 reads YNNKEL (reference sequence).

The chain links TRBV29-1 to TRBJ2-7; D possibly matches TRBD1 or TRBD2 (5 bases each). CDR1 is SQVTM and CDR2 is ANQGSEA in the germline V gene. V lost 0 bases, J lost 3 bases, and 9 bases lay in between. CDR3 size: 13 residues. CDR3 sequence reads: CSVEEGVGYEQYF. The CDR3 DNA follows: TGCAGCGTTGAAGAGGGGGTTGGCTACGAGCAGTACTTC.

CDR3 bases: TGTGCCAGCAGCCAGGCGGCAGAACGGAATGAGCAGTTCTTC. Protein sequence: CASSQAAERNEQFF. The J gene is TRBJ2-1, the V gene TRBV4-2; D call uncertain. V was shortened by 3 bases and J by 7 bases, with 13 bases between the two germline ends. Per the germline V gene, CDR1 is LGHNA and CDR2 is YNFKEQ. CDR3 length: 14 amino acids.

The genes are TRBV6-5 and TRBJ1-1; a weak D match, TRBD1 (6 bases). Germline loops: CDR1 MNHEY, CDR2 SVGAGI. Trimming removed 7 bases at V and 6 bases at J, with 15 bases between. There are 13 residues in the CDR3. CDR3 sequence (DNA): TGTGCCAGCACGGGACACCCTAAGGCTGAAGCTTTCTTT. Translating it yields CASTGHPKAEAFF.

The rearrangement links TRBV15 to TRBJ1-1; perhaps TRBD1 as D (6 bases). The CDR3 is 15 residues long. The germline gives CDR1 LNHNV, CDR2 YYDKDF (reference sequence). Trimming pared 1 base from V and 1 base from J, leaving 10 bases between. In DNA form, the CDR3 reads TGTGCCACCAGCAGAGGGACAGACTCGAACACTGAAGCTTTCTTT. Amino acid sequence: CATSRGTDSNTEAFF.

This chain connects TRBV30 to TRBJ2-3, with 7 bases aligning to TRBD2. Germline V gives CDR1 GTSNPN, CDR2 SVGIG (reference sequence). This CDR3 is 21 amino acids long. V was pared by 0 bases and J by 2 bases, with 23 bases of the junction left unmatched. The CDR3 DNA reads as TGTGCCTGGAGTGTAGGGGAGGGGCCATGGCTGGAGGGATCCTACACAGATACGCAGTATTTT. This sequence encodes CAWSVGEGPWLEGSYTDTQYF. The entire variable domain, with the rest obtained from reference TRBV30 and TRBJ2-3, is as follows: SQTIHQWPATLVQPVGSPLSLECTVEGTSNPNLYWYRQAAGRGLQLLFYSVGIGQISSEVPQNLSASRPQDRQFILSSKKLLLSDSGFYLCAWSVGEGPWLEGSYTDTQYFGPGTRLTVL.